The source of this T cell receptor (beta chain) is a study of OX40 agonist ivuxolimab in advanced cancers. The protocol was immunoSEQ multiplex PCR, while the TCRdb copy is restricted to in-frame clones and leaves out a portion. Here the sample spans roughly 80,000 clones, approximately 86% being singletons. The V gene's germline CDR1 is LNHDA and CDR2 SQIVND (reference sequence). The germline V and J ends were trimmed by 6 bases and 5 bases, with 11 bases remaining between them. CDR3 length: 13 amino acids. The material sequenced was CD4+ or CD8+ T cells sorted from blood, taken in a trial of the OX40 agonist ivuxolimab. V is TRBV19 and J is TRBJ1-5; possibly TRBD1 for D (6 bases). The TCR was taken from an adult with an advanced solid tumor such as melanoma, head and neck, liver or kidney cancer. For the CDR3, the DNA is TGTGCCAGTAGCAAGGGGGGCGATCAGCCCCAGCATTTT. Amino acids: CASSKGGDQPQHF.